The clone carrying this T cell receptor (beta chain) has only a few counts. The entry originates in a study of cytomegalovirus exposure and HLA in healthy donors. The CDR3 covers 12 residues. The germline gives CDR1 SEHNR, CDR2 FQNEAQ (reference sequence). Trimming took off 5 bases at V and 7 bases at J, with 12 bases between the two ends. Primers for the PCR totalled 60 Vbeta and 13 Jbeta. Data came from immunoSEQ multiplex PCR; TCRdb stores just in-frame clones and leaves some out. The table records roughly 150,000 clones, roughly 80% of them present only once. The material sequenced was PBMCs. The origin of this receptor is a young man in good health and CMV-seropositive. The chain couples TRBV7-9 to TRBJ2-7; D is possibly TRBD2 (6 bases). This CDR3 is CASSRSRGEQYF. The CDR3 DNA follows: TGTGCCAGCAGCCGTTCGCGGGGAGAGCAGTACTTC.